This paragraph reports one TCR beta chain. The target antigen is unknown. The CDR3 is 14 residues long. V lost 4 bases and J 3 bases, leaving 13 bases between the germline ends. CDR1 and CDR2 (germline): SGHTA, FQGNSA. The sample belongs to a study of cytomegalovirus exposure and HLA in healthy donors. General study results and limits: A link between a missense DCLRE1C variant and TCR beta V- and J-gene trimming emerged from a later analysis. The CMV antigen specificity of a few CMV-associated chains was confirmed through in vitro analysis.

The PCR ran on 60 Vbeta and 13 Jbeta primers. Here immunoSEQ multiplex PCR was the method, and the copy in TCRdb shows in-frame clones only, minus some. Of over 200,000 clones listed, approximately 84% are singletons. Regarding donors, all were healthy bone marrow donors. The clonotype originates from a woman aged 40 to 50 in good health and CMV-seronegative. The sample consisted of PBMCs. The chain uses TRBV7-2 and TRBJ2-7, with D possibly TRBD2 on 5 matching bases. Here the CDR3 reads CASSSKGVYYEQYF. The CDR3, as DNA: TGTGCCAGCAGCTCTAAGGGAGTATACTACGAGCAGTACTTC.